This entry features one TCR beta chain sequence. TCRdb redid the calling of the 5' RACE reads with MiXCR, one entry per CDR3 protein. The table lists about 48,000 distinct CDR3 sequences, about 18% of them singletons, with more than 2.5% in the top ten. The data belong to a study of chronic HIV infection and antiretroviral therapy. Sequenced sample: peripheral blood. This receptor was taken from an adult who had HIV and had not received antiretroviral therapy, or was an uninfected healthy control (not recorded which).

Here the CDR3 DNA reads TGTGCCAGCTGCCCGGGACTAGCGGAGGACGAGCAGTACTTC. This gives the protein CASCPGLAEDEQYF. J is TRBJ2-7 and V is TRBV18; 11 bases match TRBD2. With 7 bases clipped from V and 5 bases from J, the junction kept 7 bases outside the gene matches. Germline CDR1 and CDR2: KGHSH and LQKENI. The CDR3 has 14 residues.